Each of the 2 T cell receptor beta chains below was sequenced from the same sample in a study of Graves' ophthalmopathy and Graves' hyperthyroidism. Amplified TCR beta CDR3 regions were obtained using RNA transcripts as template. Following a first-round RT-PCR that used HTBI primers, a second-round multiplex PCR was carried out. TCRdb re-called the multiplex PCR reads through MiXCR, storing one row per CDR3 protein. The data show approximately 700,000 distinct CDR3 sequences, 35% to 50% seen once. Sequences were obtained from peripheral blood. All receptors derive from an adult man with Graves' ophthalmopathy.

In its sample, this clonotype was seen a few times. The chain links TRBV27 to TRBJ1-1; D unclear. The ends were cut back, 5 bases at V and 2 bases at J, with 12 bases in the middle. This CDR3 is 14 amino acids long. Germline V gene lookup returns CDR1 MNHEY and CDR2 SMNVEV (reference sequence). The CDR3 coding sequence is TGTGCCAGCAGTCCGATACAGAAAAACACTGAAGCTTTCTTT. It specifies CASSPIQKNTEAFF.

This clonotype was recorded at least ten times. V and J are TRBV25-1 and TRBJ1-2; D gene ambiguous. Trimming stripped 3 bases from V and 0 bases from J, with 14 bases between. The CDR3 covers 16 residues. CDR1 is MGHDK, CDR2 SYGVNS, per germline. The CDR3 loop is CASSDSIGIANYGYTF. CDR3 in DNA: TGTGCCAGCAGTGATTCTATTGGTATCGCTAACTATGGCTACACCTTC.